This paragraph reports one T cell receptor beta chain. It lacks a known antigen. Base quality data are lacking; no much larger clone is found one base away. CDR1 and CDR2 are drawn from the germline V gene (reference sequence): PRHDT, FYEKMQ. At the junction V is shortened by 3 bases and J by 6 bases; bases outside the gene matches: 11. There are 18 amino acids in the CDR3, from cysteine to phenylalanine inclusive. The entry retains the CDR3 DNA only, 54 bases that are in frame from base 1. These data are taken from a study of cytomegalovirus exposure and HLA in healthy donors (dated by TCRdb to 2016 to 2017). The study in broad terms: According to an earlier analysis of a few hundred of the donors, about 179 million T cells yielded over 100 million unique TCR beta sequences and around 300 Gb of sequence data. About 330 gigabases of sequencing data and 70 million to 95 million unique TCR sequences made up an early release that covered several hundred HLA-typed donors. Of the approximately 400 genotyped donors, about 80% fell in the genetic ancestry cluster associated with self-reported Caucasian donors. The study was designed to test whether signatures of past pathogen exposure could be identified by cataloging public T cell receptors. Using immunosequencing, the study profiled T cell repertoires from 500 to 800 subjects and related those repertoires to cytomegalovirus serostatus. Besides the first cohort of hundreds of subjects, a separate validation cohort made up of 120 different subjects was used. To predict cytomegalovirus infection status, the study combined high-throughput TCR immunosequencing, statistical association of individual TCRs with disease status, and machine learning. In a later analysis, previously published TCR beta repertoires from 550 to 700 donors were re-analyzed and high-resolution HLA genotyping was added so that TCR occurrence patterns could be studied. Rather than drawing on any new phenotypic data, the later analysis identified candidate immune exposures from TCR beta sequences and the way those sequences occurred across donors. An earlier analysis of some 600 of the donors applied high-throughput TCR beta sequencing to assess whether each TCR beta V gene segment acted as functional or pseudogenic. Donor age, sex, ethnicity and CMV serostatus were collected together with the repertoire data. A later genetic analysis used genome-wide SNP genotypes for about three fifths of the 666 donors, treating that subset as a discovery cohort. All discovery cohort repertoires had been generated on a single sequencing platform. Class I and class II HLA loci were covered by the typing at four-digit resolution. Typing coverage differed by locus: A, B, C, DRB1 and DQB1 were typed in roughly 620-640 donors, DQA1 in 522, DPA1 in around 610, and DPB1 in 400 to 490. Roughly five DR-DQ haplotypes were treated as single units for association and clustering because of strong linkage in the cohort. Among some 400 genotyped donors of the cohort, an average of approximately 240,000 unique TCR beta nucleotide sequences were sequenced per donor, around 18% of them non-productive.

The cohort comprised 670 or so healthy bone marrow donors. At the time of sampling, all cohort members were nominally healthy, though unrecorded immune exposures were likely present. The donor tested CMV seronegative, placing the donor among the approximately 360 seronegative members of the cohort. A peripheral blood sample was collected from each donor, and TCR beta sequencing was performed on peripheral blood mononuclear cells. The Qiagen DNeasy Blood Extraction Kit was used to extract genomic DNA from the blood cell samples. Overall results and qualifications from the work: Correlated functional status among segregating V segments might be attributable to linkage disequilibrium, but an unknown experimental factor could not be ruled out. According to the authors, the approach could potentially be generalized to other disease states and immunological phenotypes. Because the 87-base-pair reads could not distinguish some IMGT-functional V segments, including TRBV6-2 and TRBV6-3, those segments were excluded. For the cohort, immune exposure information was limited to CMV serostatus. Several of the top co-occurrence clusters appeared to be linked to parvovirus B19, influenza, CMV and Epstein-Barr virus, according to a later analysis. In an earlier analysis of fewer than 750 of the donors, most TCR beta V segments were observed in productive rearrangements about 90% or about 30% of the time, broadly matching IMGT annotations. This cohort had only TCR beta chains sequenced, and the lack of alpha or paired-chain data limited which features could be detected. An association between a missense DCLRE1C variant and V-gene and J-gene trimming of TCR beta chains was found in a later genetic analysis and replicated in an independent cohort. Because HLA typing was unavailable for some donors at each locus, only the typed subset was used in association tests. A group of highly shared sequence variants was considered likely to be a technical artifact of the sequencing pipeline. According to a later analysis, most CMV-associated TCR beta chains appeared to be HLA-restricted, and the HLA associations seemed to be driven largely by CMV exposure. According to a later analysis, TCR association rates differed among HLA loci, with DRB1 alleles showing the most associated TCRs and HLA-C alleles showing the fewest. Compared with equally common non-associated chains, HLA-associated TCR beta chains in a later analysis were more clonally expanded and had lower generation probabilities. When HLA alleles, especially DR and DQ, strongly co-occurred, TCR associations were difficult to assign to individual alleles. The study gave a list of some 150 TCR beta chains associated with cytomegalovirus. In a later genetic analysis, fewer N-insertions in productive TCRs were reported among donors in an Asian-associated ancestry cluster than the approximately 670-donor mean. The presence/absence analyses assumed that sequencing depth was roughly uniform across donors, and that assumption may not be true. Specific HLA alleles were associated with roughly 16,000 TCR beta sequences at a false discovery rate of 0.05 in a later analysis. Most TCR sequences were observed very rarely across donors, whereas some public TCRs were present in many individuals. In vitro tests confirmed that a few of the cytomegalovirus-associated TCR beta chains recognize cytomegalovirus antigens. The earlier analysis of 587 of the donors excluded roughly 17 rarely observed V segments, including chromosome 9 orphons, because counts were too low. The classifier was reported to diagnose cytomegalovirus status with high specificity and sensitivity in both the original cohort and the validation cohort. A further reported finding was that TCR beta sequences accurately predicted the HLA-A and HLA-B alleles for most subjects in the first cohort.

The library was built by means of the immunoSEQ multiplex PCR assay. For the multiplex PCR, a mixture combining 60 forward primers for TCR Vbeta segments and 13 reverse primers for TCR Jbeta segments was used. The CDR3 region of rearranged TCR beta genes was amplified from genomic DNA by a multiplex PCR assay. The amplified TCR beta libraries were sequenced on the Illumina HiSeq System as 87-base-pair reads. The authors' analysis ran thus. A later analysis counted tens of millions of unique TCR beta chains across the 640 or so repertoires, and around 9.9 million of these chains were shared by at least two donors. To remove PCR and sequencing errors, raw reads were error-corrected and collapsed into unique sequences using a nearest-neighbor algorithm that merged closely related sequences. V, D and J gene segments were assigned by aligning CDR3 sequences to IMGT reference sequences. For a sequence to be retained, at least a six-nucleotide match to both a V gene segment and a J gene segment was required. A rearrangement counted as productive if the CDR3 had no stop codons and remained in frame with V and J, and every other rearrangement counted as non-productive. CDR3 was defined according to IMGT convention as the region running from the second conserved V-encoded cysteine to the conserved J-encoded phenylalanine. The earlier analysis of approximately 500 of the donors excluded sequences that lacked an unambiguous match to a single V gene segment. An earlier analysis of a few hundred of the donors called V segments functional above 56.7% productive rearrangements and segregating when the between-donor standard deviation exceeded 5%. To diagnose cytomegalovirus status from the catalog of TCR beta chain sequences, a statistical classification framework was built. A later analysis assigned V and J genes by comparing TCR nucleotide sequences with IMGT/GENE-DB human TR gene sequences. The TCRdist pipeline was used in a later analysis to assign CDR3 sequences and most-parsimonious VDJ recombination scenarios. In a later analysis, every TCR beta chain was defined by the combination of its CDR3 amino acid sequence and its V-gene family, and reads without a unique V-gene family were dropped. As a way to deal with suspected cross-contamination and a sequencing artifact, a later analysis dropped hundreds of nucleotide sequences that were highly shared and had low generation probability. A later analysis calculated a clonal expansion index for each public chain from normalized within-repertoire ranks of inferred template counts. A later analysis computed generation probabilities with a VDJ recombination model fitted to out-of-frame rearrangements, and checked the results against IGoR. In a later analysis, TCR-TCR, TCR-HLA and TCR-CMV co-occurrence was scored with hypergeometric tests, and a repertoire-size bias correction was applied to TCR pairs. In a later analysis, false discovery rates were estimated by permuting HLA or CMV assignments 20 times. In a later analysis, co-occurring TCRs were grouped using DBSCAN, with TCRdist sequence similarity added in when clustering inside HLA-allele-positive subsets. For co-occurrence clustering, repertoires with fewer than 30,000 or more than 120,000 public chains were excluded, along with five repertoires with anomalous nucleotide sharing. This is the immuneACCESS table as TCRdb keeps it, with only in-frame sequences that have V and J called. A part of the clones is gone; compared with another copy, unresolved V genes explain less than half, and the rest is unexplained. That table furnishes V, J and clone size, whereas the DNA furnished D and trimming. This sample lists some 130,000 clones; 79% were detected once. The ten largest clones take up approximately 0.99% of the sample.

Rearrangement joined TRBV13 to TRBJ2-3; 14 nucleotides in the junction match TRBD2. The material sequenced was PBMCs. The receptor's source is a male donor in good health and CMV-seronegative. The CDR3 here reads CASSFGTSGGPPRDTQYF. The DNA sequence is as follows: TGTGCCAGCAGCTTCGGGACTAGCGGGGGCCCACCCCGGGATACGCAGTATTTT. Where the CDR3 stops, the reference TRBV13 and TRBJ2-3 genes take over; the full variable domain is AAGVIQSPRHLIKEKRETATLKCYPIPRHDTVYWYQQGPGQDPQFLISFYEKMQSDKGSIPDRFSAQQFSDYHSELNMSSLELGDSALYFCASSFGTSGGPPRDTQYFGPGTRLTVL.